This T cell receptor beta chain was recorded in a study of shared clonotypes between healthy human individuals. The study, taken as a whole, reports: Researchers found naive subsets generally carried larger estimated richness than memory subsets. What rarefaction showed was incomplete sorted-subset sequencing despite large depth.

Clones were read by immunoSEQ multiplex PCR, and TCRdb kept only the in-frame ones, dropping some. Of millions of clones listed, roughly 94% are singletons. Germline V gene data show CDR1 as MGHDK and CDR2 as SYGVNS. V lost 4 bases, J lost 4 bases, and 10 bases stayed unmatched. The CDR3 has 15 residues. Regarding this clone: Its antigen is still unknown.

All of the donors resided in Nashville, Tennessee, and each was a Caucasian adult. V usage is TRBV25-1 and J usage is TRBJ2-7, with 7 bases matching TRBD2. The TCR comes from a man between 18 and 35 years old in good health. Sequenced input: naive CD4+ T cells sorted from blood. Subset: CD45RA+ positively selected. The CDR3 reads CASSGSGGRRYEQYF. In nucleotides, the CDR3 is TGTGCCAGCAGTGGCTCCGGGGGGAGACGTTACGAGCAGTACTTC.